Here is one T cell receptor beta chain with its context. Its antigen is as yet unknown. With a J-beta primer mix and a sample-barcoded 5' primer, a second PCR ran about 7 to 12 cycles. TCRdb passed the 5' RACE reads through MiXCR, listing each CDR3 protein once. The data show more than 450,000 distinct CDR3 sequences, roughly a quarter seen once. These data originate in a study of blood T cells in healthy people across ages. The study's findings and limits: TCR beta diversity correlated strongly with naive T cell percentage.

This CDR3 comprises 16 residues. The V gene's germline CDR1 is SGHDT and CDR2 YYEEEE. The V end was cut by 7 bases, the J end by 0 bases, with 17 bases between. Separately, the same data were catalogued under a study of T cells of mothers and their children.

The sequencing input was blood. The V gene is TRBV5-6, the J gene TRBJ2-1, with D unclear. The sequence derives from a boy younger than 10 in good health. The CDR3 sequence: CASGLQSMSSYNEQFF. The CDR3 DNA is TGTGCCAGCGGCCTACAGAGCATGAGCTCCTACAATGAGCAGTTCTTC.